The subject of this entry is one T cell receptor (beta chain). Its antigen is as yet unknown. This CDR3 has 15 residues. Trimming left V 5 bases short and J 4 bases short, with 14 bases between. Per the germline V gene, CDR1 is SGHVS and CDR2 is FQNEAQ. The data were taken from a study of Ad26.COV2.S vaccination and SARS-CoV-2 variants. Study-wide results and caveats: Those who received vaccine or placebo ended up with similar non-spike TCR breadth. Responses of spike-specific T cells (both CD8+ and CD4+) reportedly showed substantial breadth after vaccination.

Generated by immunoSEQ multiplex PCR, the TCRdb table keeps only in-frame clones and is missing some. The table lists about 94,000 clones, more than 65% of them singletons. The specimen comprised peripheral blood, sampled after recovery from COVID-19. The chain employs TRBV7-8 and TRBJ2-2; D not certain. This TCR came from a human donor who had recovered from COVID-19. Written as DNA, the CDR3 is TGTGCCAGCAGCCCGTCGGTAGGAGCCACCGGGGAGCTGTTTTTT. This codes for CASSPSVGATGELFF. Filled out from reference TRBV7-8 and TRBJ2-2, the complete variable domain reads GAGVSQSPRYKVAKRGQDVALRCDPISGHVSLFWYQQALGQGPEFLTYFQNEAQLDKSGLPSDRFFAERPEGSVSTLKIQRTQQEDSAVYLCASSPSVGATGELFFGEGSRLTVL.